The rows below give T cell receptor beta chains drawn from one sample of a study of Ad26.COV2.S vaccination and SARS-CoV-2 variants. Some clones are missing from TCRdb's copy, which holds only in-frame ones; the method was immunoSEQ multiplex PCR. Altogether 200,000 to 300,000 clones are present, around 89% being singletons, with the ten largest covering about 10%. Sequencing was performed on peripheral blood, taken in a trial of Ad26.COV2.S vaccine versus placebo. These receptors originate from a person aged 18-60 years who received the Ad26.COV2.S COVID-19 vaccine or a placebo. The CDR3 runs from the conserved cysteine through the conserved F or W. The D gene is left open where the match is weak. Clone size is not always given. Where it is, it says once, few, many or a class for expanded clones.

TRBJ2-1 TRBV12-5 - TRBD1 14 CASGLVGGTGEQFF TGTGCTAGTGGTTTGGTAGGGGGGACAGGGGAACAGTTCTTC
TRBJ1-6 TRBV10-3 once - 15 CAISERGTGVGNLHF TGTGCCATCAGTGAGCGAGGGACTGGGGTTGGCAACCTCCACTTT
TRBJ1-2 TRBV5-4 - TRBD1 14 CASSFQGANYGYTF TGTGCCAGCAGTTTTCAGGGGGCTAACTATGGCTACACCTTC
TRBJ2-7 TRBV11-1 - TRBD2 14 CASTTSGGSYEQYF TGTGCCAGCACCACTAGCGGGGGCTCCTACGAGCAGTACTTC
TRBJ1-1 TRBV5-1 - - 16 CASSLTSRVSNTEAFF TGCGCCAGCAGCCTGACCAGTAGGGTGTCGAACACTGAAGCTTTCTTT
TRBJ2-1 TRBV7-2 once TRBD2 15 CASSRTSGVYNEQFF TGTGCCAGCAGCCGCACTAGCGGGGTATACAATGAGCAGTTCTTC
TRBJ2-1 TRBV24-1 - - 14 CATRGIGSYNEQFF TGTGCCACCAGAGGGATCGGCTCCTACAATGAGCAGTTCTTC
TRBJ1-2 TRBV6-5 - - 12 CASSRSNYGYTF TGTGCCAGCAGCCGGAGTAACTATGGCTACACCTTC
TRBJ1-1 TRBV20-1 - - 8 CGNTRAFF TGCGGAAACACGAGAGCTTTCTTT
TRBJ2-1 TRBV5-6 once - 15 CASTTPNGGASEQFF TGTGCCAGCACCACCCCTAACGGGGGAGCGAGTGAGCAGTTCTTC
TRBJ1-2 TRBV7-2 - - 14 CASSHLDRLGGYTF TGTGCCAGCAGCCATCTCGACAGGTTGGGTGGCTACACCTTC
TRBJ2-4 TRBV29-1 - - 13 CSVAGGAKNIQYF TGCAGCGTTGCGGGCGGAGCCAAAAACATTCAGTACTTC
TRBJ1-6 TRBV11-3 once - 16 CASSLDFSSYNSPLHF TGTGCCAGCAGCTTAGACTTTAGCTCCTATAATTCACCCCTCCACTTT
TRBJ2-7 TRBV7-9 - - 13 CASSEGTVWEQYF TGTGCCAGCAGCGAGGGGACCGTTTGGGAGCAGTACTTC
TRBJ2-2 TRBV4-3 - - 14 CASSQGPNTGELFF TGCGCCAGCAGCCAAGGACCGAACACCGGGGAGCTGTTTTTT
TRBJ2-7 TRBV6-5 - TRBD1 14 CASSTGQGMGEQYF TGTGCCAGCAGTACAGGACAGGGGATGGGCGAGCAGTACTTC